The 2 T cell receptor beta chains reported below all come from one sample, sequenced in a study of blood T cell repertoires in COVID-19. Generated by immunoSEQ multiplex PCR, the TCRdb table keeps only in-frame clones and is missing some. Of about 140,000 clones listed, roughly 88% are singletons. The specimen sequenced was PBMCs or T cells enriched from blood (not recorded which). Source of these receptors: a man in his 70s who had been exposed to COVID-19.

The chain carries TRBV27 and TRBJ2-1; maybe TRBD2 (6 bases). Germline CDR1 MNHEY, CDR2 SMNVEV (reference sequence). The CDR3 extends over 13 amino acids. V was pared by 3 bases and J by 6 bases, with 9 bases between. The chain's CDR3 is CASSFGGFNEQFF. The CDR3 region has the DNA TGTGCCAGCAGTTTTGGAGGGTTCAATGAGCAGTTCTTC.

CDR3 region: CASSLTQDSYNEQFF. For the CDR3, the DNA is TGTGCCAGCAGCTTGACACAGGACTCCTACAATGAGCAGTTCTTC. The chain has TRBV7-2 and TRBJ2-1; possibly TRBD1 for D (5 bases). This CDR3 contains 15 residues. The germline gives CDR1 SGHTA, CDR2 FQGNSA. Trimming stripped 3 bases from V and 0 bases from J, with 9 bases between.